A selection of T cell receptor beta chains follows, all from one sample in a study of shared clonotypes between healthy human individuals. Produced via immunoSEQ multiplex PCR; TCRdb's table is partial and in-frame only. The sample includes around 2.1 million clones, around 95% of them seen just once. Sample: naive CD4+ T cells sorted from blood. The source is a man between 18 and 35 years old in good health. Each CDR3 is given with its conserved first and last residue. D genes are given only for firm matches.

J gene	V gene	D gene	CDR3 protein
TRBJ1-3	TRBV5-6	-	CASSLDSGNTIYF
TRBJ2-2	TRBV18	-	CASSPLTAGELFF
TRBJ2-2	TRBV5-1	-	CASSPTAGNTGELFF
TRBJ2-5	TRBV5-1	-	CASSHYTGQETQYF
TRBJ2-5	TRBV18	-	CASSRSGETQYF
TRBJ2-1	TRBV18	-	CASSPGTGNEQFF
TRBJ2-1	TRBV5-1	-	CASSPTTRNEQFF
TRBJ1-5	TRBV5-1	-	CASSLGDAGRGAQPQHF
TRBJ2-7	TRBV4-2	-	CASSQRPVDTYEQYF
TRBJ1-5	TRBV28	-	CASTIPQSGAISQPQHF
TRBJ2-5	TRBV12-5	-	CASGLVLARGETQYF
TRBJ2-7	TRBV18	-	CASSPPDGFAYEQYF
TRBJ2-7	TRBV5-8	-	CASLRGRGISYEQYF
TRBJ2-3	TRBV7-2	TRBD2	CASSLASGTSIADTQYF
TRBJ2-7	TRBV5-1	TRBD1	CASSPTGGETYEQYF
TRBJ2-3	TRBV5-1	-	CASSLGQITDTQYF
TRBJ2-7	TRBV28	-	CASSEGTTYEQYF
TRBJ2-3	TRBV27	TRBD1	CASSLFRTGSGTDTQYF
TRBJ2-5	TRBV11-2	-	CASSRSGTQETQYF
TRBJ2-3	TRBV11-2	-	CASSPVGRGDTQYF
TRBJ1-1	TRBV30	TRBD1	CAYLPGQVNTEAFF
TRBJ2-1	TRBV30	-	CAWSVLRQSEEFF
TRBJ1-5	TRBV18	-	CASSPWAPAIGNQPQHF
TRBJ2-3	TRBV6-5	-	CASRQREHQLHTQYF
TRBJ2-7	TRBV9	TRBD1	CASSVVWDSSEQYF
TRBJ1-6	TRBV14	-	CASSQDLVSPLHF
TRBJ1-2	TRBV30	TRBD1	CAWTSADRLYGYTF
TRBJ1-3	TRBV5-6	-	CASSSRGGSNTIYF
TRBJ1-2	TRBV7-3	TRBD1	CASSPNPRTGGYGYTF
TRBJ2-7	TRBV2	-	CASSDQGIYEQYF
TRBJ2-1	TRBV6-5	TRBD1	CASKKPGQGNNEQFF
TRBJ2-5	TRBV18	TRBD2	CASSHGTSGQETQYF
TRBJ2-3	TRBV2	TRBD2	CASSEYGGAGTDTQYF
TRBJ1-2	TRBV6-5	-	CASSPLRNYDYGYTF
TRBJ1-5	TRBV2	-	CASSPDGSDQPQHF
TRBJ2-6	TRBV11-2	TRBD2	CASSSPRERGGSGANVLTF
TRBJ1-5	TRBV30	TRBD1	CAWANQHRDRGDLSYSQPQHF
TRBJ2-3	TRBV2	TRBD2	CASSWTSRDTQYF
TRBJ2-3	TRBV11-2	TRBD2	CASSLISAGVTFGTQYF
TRBJ1-2	TRBV7-9	TRBD1	CASYPVRGNYGYTF
TRBJ2-2	TRBV4-1	-	CASSQNTGELFF
TRBJ2-7	TRBV18	TRBD1	CASSPKGTGHYEQYF
TRBJ2-7	TRBV25-1	-	CASPFWGRSYEQYF
-	TRBV10-1	-	CASSEGNSYEQYF
TRBJ2-4	TRBV18	-	CASSPLAKNIQYF
TRBJ2-7	TRBV11-2	-	CASSPPGVHEQYF
TRBJ2-3	TRBV10-3	TRBD2	CAISDRLAGLTDTQYF
TRBJ2-2	TRBV11-2	TRBD2	CASSFSPPGLGNTGELFF
TRBJ1-6	TRBV9	-	CASSVGLLDSPLHF
TRBJ2-6	TRBV6-5	-	CATNKPGANVLTF
TRBJ1-4	TRBV7-8	-	CASSPTPGRDEKLFF
TRBJ2-2	TRBV5-4	-	CASSLKSHGTANTGELFF
TRBJ1-6	TRBV30	TRBD1	CAWSPWTGRNSPLHF
TRBJ2-7	TRBV5-4	TRBD1	CASSFPGQGVSYEQYF
TRBJ2-7	TRBV2	TRBD2	CASSTQRGGLGEQYF
TRBJ2-3	TRBV7-9	TRBD2	CASSPSLAGVGTDTQYF
TRBJ2-2	TRBV29-1	TRBD1	CSVFGQGSNTGELFF
TRBJ2-5	TRBV5-4	-	CASSPGTIQETQYF
TRBJ1-2	TRBV7-6	-	CASSLGTVSVNYGYTF